This T cell receptor (beta chain) was obtained from a study of T cells in Graves' hyperthyroidism and ophthalmopathy. In its sample, this clonotype was seen many times. The germline CDR1 and CDR2 sequences are MNHEY and SVGAGI. Trimming pared 6 bases from V and 4 bases from J, leaving 16 bases between. The CDR3 is made up of 15 amino acids. The source material, RNA transcripts, was used to amplify TCR beta CDR3 regions. Primed by the HTBI set, a first-round RT-PCR was run on the TCR CDR3. TCRdb independently ran MiXCR on the multiplex PCR reads; one entry per CDR3 protein. The sample includes about 250,000 distinct CDR3 sequences, more than 20% seen only once; the top ten take about 40%.

The sequence was collected from a woman in her thirties or forties with Graves' ophthalmopathy. Sequences were obtained from blood. The chain is built from TRBV6-5 and TRBJ1-3; D not certain. The CDR3 bases are TGTGCCAGCAGCTATCGGGCCCTGGGCGGAAACACCATATATTTT. Its translation: CASSYRALGGNTIYF.